This T cell receptor beta chain was recorded in a study of blood T cell repertoires in COVID-19. Study-wide background: Whether acute or convalescent, the COVID-19 samples came from the United States, Italy and Spain. Sources were T cells, B-cell-depleted T cells, or PBMCs; the material itself was cDNA or gDNA.

Those enrolled in Seattle joined during active infection and were followed longitudinally afterward. This CDR3 contains 15 residues. Germline CDR1 and CDR2: SEHNR and FQNEAQ (reference sequence). The trim removed 5 bases at V and 1 base at J, leaving 5 bases unmatched. Under the authors' procedure: How many nucleated cells were present was estimated from reference gene primer amplification. Produced via immunoSEQ multiplex PCR; TCRdb's table is partial and in-frame only. That table furnishes V, J and clone size, whereas the DNA furnished D and trimming. The sample includes more than 95,000 clones, about four fifths of them seen just once.

The sequence was collected from a man younger than 45 with COVID-19, enrolled during active disease. The chain combines TRBV7-9 with TRBJ2-1; 7 nucleotides match TRBD2. Sequenced input: peripheral blood. The CDR3 coding sequence is TGTGCCAGCAGCCTGGGAGGGCAGTCCTACAATGAGCAGTTCTTC. Translation: CASSLGGQSYNEQFF.